These T cell receptor beta chains were read from a single sample in a study of CD8 T cells in ankylosing spondylitis. TCRdb reanalysed the 5' RACE reads using MiXCR and keeps one entry per CDR3 protein. The top ten hold around 3.4% of the sample, which has fewer than 550,000 distinct CDR3 sequences, approximately 5% seen once. Sequenced: blood, either unsorted or a sorted T cell fraction (not recorded which). The origin of the receptors is a male donor with ankylosing spondylitis. The CDR3 runs from the conserved cysteine through the conserved F or W. A D gene is named only where the DNA matches it firmly.

v_call: TRBV9; d_call: TRBD2; cdr3_aa: CASTLAGGPTYNEQFF
v_call: TRBV20-1; d_call: TRBD2; cdr3_aa: CSARVGLAGRDEQFF
v_call: TRBV20-1; d_call: TRBD1; cdr3_aa: CSARAPTGGFSDTQYF
v_call: TRBV6-2/TRBV6-3; d_call: .; cdr3_aa: CASSPVRGGIWEQYF
v_call: TRBV6-2/TRBV6-3; d_call: .; cdr3_aa: CASNQLNRETQYF
v_call: TRBV5-1; d_call: .; cdr3_aa: CASSLDGISYEQYF
v_call: TRBV20-1; d_call: TRBD2; cdr3_aa: CSAPSGLAGYSSYNEQFF
v_call: TRBV7-9; d_call: .; cdr3_aa: CASSRDEQYF
v_call: TRBV7-9; d_call: TRBD1; cdr3_aa: CASSLVWDRAPYEQYF
v_call: TRBV12-3/TRBV12-4; d_call: .; cdr3_aa: CASSFRFQPQHF
v_call: TRBV6-5; d_call: TRBD1; cdr3_aa: CASSYFQGTGANSPLHF
v_call: TRBV20-1; d_call: TRBD1; cdr3_aa: CSAPGTGGRALHF
v_call: TRBV6-2/TRBV6-3; d_call: .; cdr3_aa: CASSREITVTYEQYF
v_call: TRBV5-1; d_call: TRBD1; cdr3_aa: CASSLAGDSEETQYF
v_call: TRBV20-1; d_call: .; cdr3_aa: CSARGDGLYEQYF
v_call: TRBV9; d_call: .; cdr3_aa: CASSVTGTGQAFF
v_call: TRBV11-2; d_call: TRBD2; cdr3_aa: CASSLGTLAGAHEQYF
v_call: TRBV5-1; d_call: .; cdr3_aa: CASSSRGTFDEQFF
v_call: TRBV27; d_call: .; cdr3_aa: CASSLLGGFTDTQYF
v_call: TRBV4-2; d_call: TRBD1; cdr3_aa: CASSNTGGRDEQYF
v_call: TRBV6-5; d_call: TRBD1; cdr3_aa: CASGLLQGRPYGYTF
v_call: TRBV7-8; d_call: .; cdr3_aa: CASSLTASWGEQYF
v_call: TRBV5-6; d_call: TRBD1; cdr3_aa: CASSLGTGNIQYF
v_call: TRBV12-3/TRBV12-4; d_call: TRBD2; cdr3_aa: CASRLTSGDTDTQYF
v_call: TRBV6-2/TRBV6-3; d_call: .; cdr3_aa: CASRGSPKAGELFF
v_call: TRBV28; d_call: .; cdr3_aa: CASRPPVVWEQYF
v_call: TRBV10-1; d_call: TRBD1; cdr3_aa: CASSEGGPSGELFF
v_call: TRBV7-2; d_call: TRBD1; cdr3_aa: CASSRTWTGGYEQYF
v_call: TRBV7-7; d_call: .; cdr3_aa: CASSPYGTSVGTDTQYF
v_call: TRBV6-1; d_call: .; cdr3_aa: CASSPLPLQAGANVLTF
v_call: TRBV4-3; d_call: TRBD2; cdr3_aa: CASSQGGLAGNEQFF
v_call: TRBV29-1; d_call: .; cdr3_aa: CSVRGRATDTQYF
v_call: TRBV9; d_call: TRBD2; cdr3_aa: CASSARLAGGHNEQFF
v_call: TRBV20-1; d_call: TRBD1; cdr3_aa: CSARVWTGGYTF
v_call: TRBV9; d_call: .; cdr3_aa: CASNRASSYNEQFF
v_call: TRBV27; d_call: .; cdr3_aa: CASSLMGTGEQYF
v_call: TRBV3-1; d_call: .; cdr3_aa: CASSPWGAAYEQYF
v_call: TRBV6-5; d_call: .; cdr3_aa: CASSYSPLRAGTEAFF
v_call: TRBV5-1; d_call: TRBD1; cdr3_aa: CASSLEAGTGGYEQYF
v_call: TRBV28; d_call: .; cdr3_aa: CASRRENQPQHF
v_call: TRBV25-1; d_call: .; cdr3_aa: CASSLQANEKLFF
v_call: TRBV20-1; d_call: TRBD2; cdr3_aa: CSANSGGAVDTQYF
v_call: TRBV7-9; d_call: .; cdr3_aa: CASSLGTAPGYTF
v_call: TRBV15; d_call: .; cdr3_aa: CATSRAPTPGNEQFF
v_call: TRBV27; d_call: .; cdr3_aa: CASSETANTEAFF
v_call: TRBV4-1; d_call: .; cdr3_aa: CASSQEHGYEQYF
v_call: TRBV4-1; d_call: .; cdr3_aa: CASSQVQRNYGYTF
v_call: TRBV5-1; d_call: .; cdr3_aa: CASSLPEGTANIPSYEQYF
v_call: TRBV5-4; d_call: TRBD1; cdr3_aa: CASSLEGATEAFF
v_call: TRBV20-1; d_call: .; cdr3_aa: CSARRLVGNQPQHF
v_call: TRBV12-3/TRBV12-4; d_call: TRBD1; cdr3_aa: CASLNRGTGVEQYF
v_call: TRBV5-6; d_call: TRBD2; cdr3_aa: CASSPGLVTYNEQFF